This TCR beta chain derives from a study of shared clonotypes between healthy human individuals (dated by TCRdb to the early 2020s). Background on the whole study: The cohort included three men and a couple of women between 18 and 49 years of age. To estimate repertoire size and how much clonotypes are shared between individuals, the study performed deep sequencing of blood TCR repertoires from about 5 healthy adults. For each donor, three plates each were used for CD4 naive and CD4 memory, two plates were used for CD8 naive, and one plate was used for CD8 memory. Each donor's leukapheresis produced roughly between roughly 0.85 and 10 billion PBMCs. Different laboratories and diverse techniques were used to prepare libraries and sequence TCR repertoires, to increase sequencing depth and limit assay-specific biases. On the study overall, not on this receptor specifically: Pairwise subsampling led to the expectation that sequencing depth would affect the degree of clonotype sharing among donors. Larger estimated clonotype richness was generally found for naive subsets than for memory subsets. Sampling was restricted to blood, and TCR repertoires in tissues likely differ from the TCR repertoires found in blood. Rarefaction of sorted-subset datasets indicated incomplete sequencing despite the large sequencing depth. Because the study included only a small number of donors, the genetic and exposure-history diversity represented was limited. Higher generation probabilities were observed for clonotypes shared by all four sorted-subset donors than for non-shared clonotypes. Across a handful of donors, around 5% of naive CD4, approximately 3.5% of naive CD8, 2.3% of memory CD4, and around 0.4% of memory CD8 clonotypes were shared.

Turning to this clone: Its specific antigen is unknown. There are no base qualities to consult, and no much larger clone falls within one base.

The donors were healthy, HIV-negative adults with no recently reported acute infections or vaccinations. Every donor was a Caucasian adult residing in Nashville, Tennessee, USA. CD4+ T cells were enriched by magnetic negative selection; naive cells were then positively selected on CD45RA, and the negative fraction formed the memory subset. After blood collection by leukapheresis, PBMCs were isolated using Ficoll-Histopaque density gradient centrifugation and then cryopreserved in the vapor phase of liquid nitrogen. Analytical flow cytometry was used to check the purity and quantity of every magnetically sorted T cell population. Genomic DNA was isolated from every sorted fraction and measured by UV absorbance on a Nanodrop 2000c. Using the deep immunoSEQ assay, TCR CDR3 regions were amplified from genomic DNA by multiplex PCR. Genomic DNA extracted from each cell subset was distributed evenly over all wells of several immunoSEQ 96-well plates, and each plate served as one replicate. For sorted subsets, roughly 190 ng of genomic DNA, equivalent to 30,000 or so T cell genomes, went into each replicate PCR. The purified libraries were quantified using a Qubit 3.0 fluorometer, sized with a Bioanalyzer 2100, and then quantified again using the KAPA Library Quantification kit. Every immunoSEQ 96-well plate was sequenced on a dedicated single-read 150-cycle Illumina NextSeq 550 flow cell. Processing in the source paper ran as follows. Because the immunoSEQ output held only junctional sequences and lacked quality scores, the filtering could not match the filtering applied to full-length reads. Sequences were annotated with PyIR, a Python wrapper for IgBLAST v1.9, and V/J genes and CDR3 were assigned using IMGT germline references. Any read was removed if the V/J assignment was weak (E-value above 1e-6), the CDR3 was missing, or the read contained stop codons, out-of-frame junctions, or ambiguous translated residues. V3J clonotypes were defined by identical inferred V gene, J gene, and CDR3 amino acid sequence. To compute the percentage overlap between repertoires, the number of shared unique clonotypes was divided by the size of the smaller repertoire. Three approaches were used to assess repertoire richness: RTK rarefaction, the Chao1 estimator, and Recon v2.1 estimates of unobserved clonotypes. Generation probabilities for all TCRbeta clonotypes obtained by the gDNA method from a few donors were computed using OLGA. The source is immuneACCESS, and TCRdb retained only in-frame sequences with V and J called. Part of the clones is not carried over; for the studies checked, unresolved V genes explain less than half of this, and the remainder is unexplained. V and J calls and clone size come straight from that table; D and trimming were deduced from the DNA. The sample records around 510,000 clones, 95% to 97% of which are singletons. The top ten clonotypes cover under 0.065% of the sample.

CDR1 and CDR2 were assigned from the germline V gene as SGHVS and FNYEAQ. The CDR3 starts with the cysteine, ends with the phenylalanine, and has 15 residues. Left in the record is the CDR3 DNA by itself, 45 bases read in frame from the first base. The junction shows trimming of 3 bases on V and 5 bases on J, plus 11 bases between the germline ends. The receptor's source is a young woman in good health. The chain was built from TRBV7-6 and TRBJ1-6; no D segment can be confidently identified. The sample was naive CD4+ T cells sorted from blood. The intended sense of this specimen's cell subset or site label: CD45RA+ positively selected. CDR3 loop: CASSFGLADNSPLHF. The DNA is TGTGCCAGCAGCTTTGGCCTTGCAGATAATTCACCCCTCCACTTT.